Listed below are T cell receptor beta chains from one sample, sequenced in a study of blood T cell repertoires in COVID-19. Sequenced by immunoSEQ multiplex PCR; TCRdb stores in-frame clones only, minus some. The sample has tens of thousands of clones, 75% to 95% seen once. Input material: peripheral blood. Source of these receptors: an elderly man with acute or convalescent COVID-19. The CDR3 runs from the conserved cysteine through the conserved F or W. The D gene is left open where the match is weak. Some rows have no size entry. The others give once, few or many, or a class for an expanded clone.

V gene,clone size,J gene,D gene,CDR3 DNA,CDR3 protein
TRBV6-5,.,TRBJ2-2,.,TGTGCCAGCAGTTACTCGCCAGGGAACACCGGGGAGCTGTTTTTT,CASSYSPGNTGELFF
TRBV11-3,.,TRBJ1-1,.,TGTGCCAGCAGCTTAGCAGAAAACACTGAAGCTTTCTTT,CASSLAENTEAFF
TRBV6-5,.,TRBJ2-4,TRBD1,TGTGCCAGCAGCTTTAATTACAGGGGGACCATTCAGTACTTC,CASSFNYRGTIQYF
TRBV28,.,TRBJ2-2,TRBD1,TGTGCCAGCAGCCCGCGAGGGGGCAGCACCGGGGAGCTGTTTTTT,CASSPRGGSTGELFF
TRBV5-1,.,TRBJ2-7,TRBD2,TGCGCCAGCAGCTTGGGGCCCCTGGCTAGCGGGGGGATCGGATCCTACGAGCAGTACTTC,CASSLGPLASGGIGSYEQYF
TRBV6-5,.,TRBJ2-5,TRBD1,TGTGCCAGCAGTCGGGGACAGACGCAAGAGACCCAGTACTTC,CASSRGQTQETQYF
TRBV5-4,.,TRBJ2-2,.,TGTGCCAGCAGCCGAAGAATCGCTACGGGGGCCGGGGAGCTGTTTTTT,CASSRRIATGAGELFF
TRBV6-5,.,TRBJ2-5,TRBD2,TGTGCCAGCACCCGACTAGCGGGGGACCAAGAGACCCAGTACTTC,CASTRLAGDQETQYF
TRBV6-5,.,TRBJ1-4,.,TGTGCCAGCAGTTCGCAGGGGTCGGGAAATGAAAAACTGTTTTTT,CASSSQGSGNEKLFF
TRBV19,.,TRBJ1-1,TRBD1,TGTGCCAGTAGTATTACAGGGGCAACTGAAGCTTTCTTT,CASSITGATEAFF
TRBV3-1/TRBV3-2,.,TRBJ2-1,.,TGTGCCAGCAGCCAGGCGGCTTACAATGAGCAGTTCTTC,CASSQAAYNEQFF
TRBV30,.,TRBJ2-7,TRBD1,TGTGCCTGGAGTCTACCGACAGGGCTATACGAGCAGTACTTC,CAWSLPTGLYEQYF
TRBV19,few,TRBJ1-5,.,TGTGCCATAGGGGCCCAGGGCAGTAATCAGCCCCAGCATTTT,CAIGAQGSNQPQHF
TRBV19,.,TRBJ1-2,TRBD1,TGTGCCAGTAGTCCGGACAGGGGAGGCTATGGCTACACCTTC,CASSPDRGGYGYTF
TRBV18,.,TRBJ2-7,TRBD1,TGTGCCAGCTCACCCCTGGACAGGGGTTCCTACGAGCAGTACTTC,CASSPLDRGSYEQYF
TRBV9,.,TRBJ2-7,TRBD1,TGTGCCAGCAGCTCGGACAGGCGAACCTACGAGCAGTACTTC,CASSSDRRTYEQYF
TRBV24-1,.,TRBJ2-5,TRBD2,TGTGCCACCAGTGATGGGACTAGGCAAGAGACCCAGTACTTC,CATSDGTRQETQYF
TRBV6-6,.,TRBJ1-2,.,TGTGCCATCAGTTACACGACACGTAACTATGGCTACACCTTC,CAISYTTRNYGYTF
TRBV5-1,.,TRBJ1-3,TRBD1,TGCGCCAGCAGCCCCAGAGGGACAGGGAATCCTGGAAACACCATATATTTT,CASSPRGTGNPGNTIYF
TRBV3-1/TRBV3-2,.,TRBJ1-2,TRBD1,TGTGCCAGCAGCCAAGGCCACCCGGGACAGCTGCTCTATGGCTACACCTTC,CASSQGHPGQLLYGYTF